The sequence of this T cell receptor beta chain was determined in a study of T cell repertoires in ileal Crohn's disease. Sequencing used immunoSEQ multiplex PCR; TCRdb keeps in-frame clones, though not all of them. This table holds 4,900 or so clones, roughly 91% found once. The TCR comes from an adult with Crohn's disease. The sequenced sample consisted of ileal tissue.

CDR3 amino acids: CASSILQGASNTEAFF. The CDR3, as DNA: TGTGCCAGCAGCATCCTACAGGGGGCTTCGAACACTGAAGCTTTCTTT. This chain joins TRBV7-9 and TRBJ1-1, with 9 bases aligning to TRBD1. CDR1 is SEHNR and CDR2 is FQNEAQ in the germline V gene (reference sequence). V was clipped by 5 bases and J by 1 base; unmatched bases: 8. CDR3 length equals 16 residues.